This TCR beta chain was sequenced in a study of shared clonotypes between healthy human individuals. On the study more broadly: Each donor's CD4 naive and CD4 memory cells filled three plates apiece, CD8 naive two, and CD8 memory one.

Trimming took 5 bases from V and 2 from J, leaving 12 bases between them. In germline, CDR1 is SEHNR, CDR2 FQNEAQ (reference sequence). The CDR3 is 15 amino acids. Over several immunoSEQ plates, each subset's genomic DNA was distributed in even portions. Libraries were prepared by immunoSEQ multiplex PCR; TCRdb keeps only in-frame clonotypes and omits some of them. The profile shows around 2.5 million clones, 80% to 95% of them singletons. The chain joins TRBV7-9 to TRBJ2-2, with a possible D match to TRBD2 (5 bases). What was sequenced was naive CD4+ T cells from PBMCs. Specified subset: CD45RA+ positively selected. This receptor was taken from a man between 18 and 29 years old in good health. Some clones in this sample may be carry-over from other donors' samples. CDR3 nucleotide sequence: TGTGCCAGCAGCCCCCACCGGGATAACACCGGGGAGCTGTTTTTT. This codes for CASSPHRDNTGELFF.